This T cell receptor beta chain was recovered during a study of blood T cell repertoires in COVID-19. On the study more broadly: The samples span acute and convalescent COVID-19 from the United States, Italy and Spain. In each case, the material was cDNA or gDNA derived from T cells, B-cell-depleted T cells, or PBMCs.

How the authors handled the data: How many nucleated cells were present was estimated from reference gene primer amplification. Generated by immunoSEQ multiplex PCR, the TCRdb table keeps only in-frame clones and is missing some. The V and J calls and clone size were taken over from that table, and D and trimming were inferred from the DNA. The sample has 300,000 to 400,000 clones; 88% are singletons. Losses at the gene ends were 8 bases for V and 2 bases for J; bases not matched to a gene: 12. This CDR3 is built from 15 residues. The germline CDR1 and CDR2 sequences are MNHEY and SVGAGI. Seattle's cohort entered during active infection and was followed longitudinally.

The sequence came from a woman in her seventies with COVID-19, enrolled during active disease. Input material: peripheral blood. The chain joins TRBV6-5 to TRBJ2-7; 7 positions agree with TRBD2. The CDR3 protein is CASAMTSRVPYEQYF. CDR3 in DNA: TGTGCCAGCGCCATGACTAGCCGAGTCCCCTACGAGCAGTACTTC.